What follows is one T cell receptor (beta chain) and its context. No cognate antigen has been identified for it. No much larger clonotype is one base removed from it; base qualities were not supplied. TCRbeta CDR3 regions were amplified from genomic DNA by means of the immunoSEQ Assay, a bias-controlled multiplex PCR. Turning to the authors' computational methods: Within the assay, amplification of reference gene primers was used to estimate how many nucleated cells each sample contained. Sequence reads were collapsed and filtered to measure the absolute abundance of every unique TCRbeta CDR3 rearrangement. Productive Simpson clonality was computed per sample as the square root of Simpson's diversity index over productive rearrangements. Here the immuneACCESS table is served through TCRdb, limited to in-frame sequences with V and J called. Missing clones are a known gap in these copies; in checked studies unresolved V genes cover under half, and the rest lacks a known reason. The DNA was the basis for D and trimming; V, J and clone size are from that table. The sample table lists over 200,000 clones, 70% to 90% of them with a count of one. The ten largest make up less than 3% of the sample.

Each collaborating institution followed its own protocols to collect whole blood in K2EDTA tubes. Collaborator samples were shipped for TCRbeta analysis as frozen whole blood, isolated PBMCs, or DNA extracted from either sample type. The data were obtained in a study of blood T cell repertoires in COVID-19 (dated by TCRdb to 2019 to 2021). Regarding the complete study: The collaborator samples originated in the United States, Italy and Spain and spanned the acute and convalescent phases of COVID-19. Subjects who had been exposed to COVID-19, were actively infected with it, or had recovered from it provided the deeply sampled blood TCRbeta repertoires that made up the dataset. Where available, HLA class I and class II types were taken from metadata supplied by the sample provider and were not determined by assay-based typing. Sample metadata almost always included a de-identified subject ID, COVID-19 status, age in years and sex. The prospective study material was composed of cDNA or gDNA derived from T cells, B-cell-depleted T cells, or PBMCs. Samples came from the ongoing ImmuneRACE study (first 160 participants) plus 1,254 subjects from 6 global collaborators. The repertoires were made available in a free public database intended to serve as a resource for research on the immune response to SARS-CoV-2.

Via the germline V gene, CDR1 is MRHNA and CDR2 SNTAGT. Measured from the cysteine to the phenylalanine, the CDR3 is 15 residues long. The entry retains the CDR3 DNA only, 45 bases that are in frame from base 1. Trimming takes 5 bases off V and 3 bases off J; junction bases not matched to a gene: 3. The research as a whole found: How much clinical and demographic metadata was included differed by source and by participant, and the metadata was provided uncurated.

Sequenced: peripheral blood. The chain is made from TRBV6-4 and TRBJ2-1, with 11 central nucleotides matching TRBD2. The origin of this receptor is a woman in her fifties or sixties with acute or convalescent COVID-19. DNA sequence: TGTGCCAGCAGTCCAGGACTAGCGGGCTACAATGAGCAGTTCTTC. This is translated as CASSPGLAGYNEQFF.